This T cell receptor (beta chain) is drawn from a study of breast tumors, draining lymph nodes, adjacent tissues. Study findings and constraints: The data were judged consistent with most tumor T cells coming from lymph node and expanding in tumor. That most tumor T cells come from lymph nodes remained unproven.

This clonotype is deemed medium-sized. Its antigen is still unknown. One entry per CDR3 protein, called by TCRdb with MiXCR from the multiplex PCR reads. The table lists under 75,000 distinct CDR3 sequences, around 52% of them singletons, with around a fifth in the top ten. This CDR3 has 12 amino acids. CDR1 is LNHDA and CDR2 is SQIVND in the germline V gene (reference sequence). V was pared by 5 bases and J by 6 bases, with 8 bases between. Sequencing was performed on breast tumor tissue. The chain couples TRBV19 to TRBJ1-5; D is undetermined. The receptor was derived from a female donor with breast cancer. Some clones in this sample may be carry-over from other donors' samples. The CDR3 reads CASSYGVQPQHF. CDR3 coding DNA: TGTGCCAGTAGTTACGGGGTTCAGCCCCAGCATTTT.